These 11 T cell receptor beta chains originate from one sample sequenced in a study of blood T cell repertoires in COVID-19. Here immunoSEQ multiplex PCR was the method, and the copy in TCRdb shows in-frame clones only, minus some. The data contain around 190,000 clones, over 80% of them singletons. The sequencing sample was made of peripheral blood. All receptors derive from a woman aged 55-70 years with COVID-19, enrolled during active disease.

This clone was counted only a few times. The chain employs TRBV24-1 and TRBJ2-1, with a possible D match to TRBD1 (6 bases). This CDR3 is 15 amino acids long. Trimming took 6 bases from V and 9 from J, leaving 20 bases between them. The germline V gene has CDR1 KGHDR and CDR2 SFDVKD. The CDR3 loop is CATSTGARGGSEQFF. In DNA form, the CDR3 reads TGTGCCACCAGTACTGGTGCCAGGGGTGGTAGTGAGCAGTTCTTC.

The chain employs TRBV2 and TRBJ1-6; no clear D gene. The CDR3 is 15 amino acids. Looked up from germline, CDR1 is SNHLY and CDR2 is FYNNEI. V lost 2 bases, J lost 5 bases, and 10 bases lay in between. The CDR3 reads CASSELRVNNSPLHF. The DNA of the CDR3 is TGTGCCAGCAGTGAATTGCGGGTGAATAATTCACCCCTCCACTTT.

The chain combines TRBV7-2 with TRBJ1-2; 9 bases are shared with TRBD1. Germline V gene sequence: CDR1 SGHTA, CDR2 FQGNSA. This CDR3 comprises 13 residues. With V trimmed by 5 bases and J by 7 bases, 5 bases remained unmatched. The CDR3 coding sequence is TGTGCCAGCAGCGTCGGGACAGGGAGTGGCTACACCTTC. This encodes CASSVGTGSGYTF.

CDR3 amino acids: CASSLSGNTEAFF. The CDR3 nucleotides read TGTGCCAGCAGCTTATCGGGGAACACTGAAGCTTTCTTT. J is TRBJ1-1 and V is TRBV11-2; D remains unclear. CDR1 is SGHAT and CDR2 is FQNNGV in the germline V gene. Trimming took 2 bases from V and 1 from J, leaving 5 bases between them. The CDR3 is made up of 13 amino acids.

This clone was observed a few times. The rearrangement uses TRBV11-1 and TRBJ1-5, with 8 positions matching TRBD1. Germline V CDR1 and CDR2: SGHAT, FQDESV (reference sequence). V lost 5 bases and J lost 7; bases outside the gene matches: 4. The CDR3 consists of 13 residues. CDR3: CASSQGARQPQHF. CDR3 bases: TGTGCCAGCAGCCAGGGGGCACGGCAGCCCCAGCATTTT.

The rearrangement uses TRBV19 and TRBJ1-6; 7 bases agree with TRBD1. The CDR3 is 12 amino acids. V shed 6 bases, J shed 7 bases, and the junction held 0 bases outside the gene matches. Germline values: CDR1 LNHDA, CDR2 SQIVND (reference sequence). CDR3 bases: TGTGCCAGTAGGGACAGGAATTCACCCCTCCACTTT. The encoded protein is CASRDRNSPLHF.

The chain has TRBV6-5 and TRBJ1-2; D perhaps matches TRBD1 (5 bases). Trimming removed 6 bases from V and 4 bases from J, with 18 bases in between. Germline CDR1 reads MNHEY; CDR2 reads SVGAGI. The CDR3 is 15 residues long. The CDR3 sequence: CASRSSRGFGYGYTF. CDR3 bases: TGTGCCAGCAGATCCTCTCGGGGGTTTGGCTATGGCTACACCTTC.

V usage is TRBV15 and J usage is TRBJ2-2; 11 nucleotides match TRBD1. Trimming took 6 bases from V and 5 from J; bases not matched to a gene: 5. This CDR3 has 15 amino acids. Germline V gene lookup returns CDR1 LNHNV and CDR2 YYDKDF (reference sequence). CDR3 residues: CATRTGTGGTGELFF. The DNA of the CDR3 is TGTGCCACCAGAACCGGGACAGGGGGTACCGGGGAGCTGTTTTTT. The full variable domain, completed using reference TRBV15 and TRBJ2-2, is DAMVIQNPRYQVTQFGKPVTLSCSQTLNHNVMYWYQQKSSQAPKLLFHYYDKDFNNEADTPDNFQSRRPNTSFCFLDIRSPGLGDTAMYLCATRTGTGGTGELFFGEGSRLTVL.

This rearrangement joins TRBV5-1 to TRBJ1-2, with D unclear. The CDR3 is 16 residues long. V lost 0 bases and J 4 bases, leaving 16 bases between the germline ends. Germline CDR1 is SGHRS and CDR2 is YFSETQ. As DNA, the CDR3 is TGCGCCAGCAGCTTGGAAGGTGGCTGGGAGGGCTATGGCTACACCTTC. As protein: CASSLEGGWEGYGYTF.

The V and J genes are TRBV5-1 and TRBJ1-1, with D possibly being TRBD1 (5 bases). Germline CDR1 reads SGHRS; CDR2 reads YFSETQ. Between the trimmed V and J ends, which lost 1 base and 7 bases, there was a span of 20 bases. The CDR3 runs to 16 residues. The DNA for the CDR3 is TGCGCCAGCAGCTTGCAGGCAGGGTCTCTAGGTGATGAAGCTTTCTTT. It is translated as CASSLQAGSLGDEAFF.

This clone is a singleton in its sample. The chain combines TRBV28 with TRBJ2-1; perhaps TRBD1 as D (6 bases). V was cut by 6 bases and J by 0 bases, with 21 bases left in between. In germline, CDR1 is MDHEN, CDR2 SYDVKM. The CDR3 totals 18 residues. The CDR3 bases are TGTGCCAGCAGCAACCCCAGTAGGGGGACACTCTCCTACAATGAGCAGTTCTTC. Amino acid sequence: CASSNPSRGTLSYNEQFF.